This entry lists 13 T cell receptor beta chains sequenced from one sample in a study of T-cell reconstitution after alpha-beta-depleted transplantation in children. Molecular barcoding with unique molecular identifiers was used for the TCRbeta library. In TCRdb, the PCR reads were re-called with MiXCR into one record per CDR3 protein. This table holds just under 350,000 distinct CDR3 sequences, about 16% found once. The source was PBMCs, mostly from graft donor cells, collected 360 days after TCRalphabeta/CD19-depleted stem cell transplant. The receptors here all came from a male patient between 2 and 15 years old who had a stem cell transplant for acute lymphoblastic leukemia, so the T cells may come from the graft donor.

This clonotype came up many times. The rearrangement links TRBV27 to TRBJ2-1, with a weak D call TRBD2 (5 bases). The CDR3 sequence is 17 residues long. V was clipped by 2 bases and J by 6 bases, with 20 bases between them. The germline V gene has CDR1 MNHEY and CDR2 SMNVEV (reference sequence). The CDR3: CASSLLARMRSFNEQFF. In DNA form, the CDR3 reads TGTGCCAGCAGTTTACTAGCCCGGATGCGCTCATTCAATGAGCAGTTCTTC.

This rearrangement joins TRBV7-2 to TRBJ2-3; D remains unclear. Germline CDR1 and CDR2: SGHTA and FQGNSA. The CDR3 has 15 residues. V gave up 3 bases and J gave up 0 bases, with 10 bases separating them. The CDR3 region has the DNA TGTGCCAGCAGCTTGGGCCTTTCTAGCACAGATACGCAGTATTTT. This sequence encodes CASSLGLSSTDTQYF.

This clonotype came up many times. V is TRBV27 and J is TRBJ2-2, with D perhaps TRBD1 (5 bases). V lost 1 base and J 6 bases, leaving 9 bases between the germline ends. Germline loops: CDR1 MNHEY, CDR2 SMNVEV (reference sequence). CDR3 length: 14 amino acids. CDR3 in amino acids: CASSLLSRAGELFF. CDR3 coding DNA: TGTGCCAGCAGTTTATTAAGCAGGGCCGGGGAGCTGTTTTTT.

V and J are TRBV9 and TRBJ2-1; TRBD1 aligns across 9 bases. In germline, CDR1 is SGDLS, CDR2 YYNGEE. Germline trimming cut 3 bases from V and 0 bases from J; bases unmatched to any gene: 4. CDR3 size: 16 residues. CDR3 DNA: TGTGCCAGCAGCGAGGGACAGGGAACCTCCTACAATGAGCAGTTCTTC. Translation gives CASSEGQGTSYNEQFF.

This clonotype was counted at least ten times. The V call is TRBV12-3 or TRBV12-4, the J call TRBJ2-7; 11 bases fit TRBD2. The CDR3 runs to 16 residues. V lost 3 bases and J lost 6; bases outside the gene matches: 10. CDR3 sequence: CASSLVRLAGTGEQYF. The CDR3 DNA reads TGTGCCAGCAGTTTGGTACGACTAGCGGGAACGGGCGAGCAGTACTTC.

The genes are TRBV20-1 and TRBJ1-2; TRBD1 matches 8 bases. The V gene end was trimmed by 5 bases and the J gene end by 2 bases; junction bases not matched to a gene: 13. CDR1 and CDR2 (germline): DFQATT, SNEGSKA (reference sequence). There are 16 residues in the CDR3. CDR3 in amino acids: CSAWAPGQASNYGYTF. In DNA, the CDR3 is TGCAGTGCTTGGGCCCCGGGACAGGCGTCAAACTATGGCTACACCTTC.

This chain joins TRBV6-5 and TRBJ2-1; D may be TRBD1 (6 bases). The CDR3 spans 16 residues. Germline lookup yields CDR1 MNHEY and CDR2 SVGAGI. V was pared by 5 bases and J by 4 bases, with 18 bases between. This CDR3 is CASSPVGGAGYNEQFF. CDR3 nucleotide sequence: TGTGCCAGCAGTCCGGTAGGGGGAGCCGGGTACAATGAGCAGTTCTTC.

This clonotype was seen more than once but under ten times. CDR3 protein: CASSQDSTSGRVIGNEQFF. The CDR3 DNA reads as TGCGCCAGCAGCCAAGATTCTACTAGCGGGAGGGTTATCGGGAATGAGCAGTTCTTC. The chain employs TRBV4-1 and TRBJ2-1, with TRBD2 matching over 13 bases. Germline values: CDR1 MGHRA, CDR2 YSYEKL. The CDR3 has 19 residues. V lost 0 bases to trimming and J lost 7 bases; unmatched junction nucleotides: 12.

The sample holds many counts of this clonotype. The CDR3, as DNA: TGTGCCAGCAGCTTAGTCTTGTGGGAGGGGACCTACGAGCAGTACTTC. Translation: CASSLVLWEGTYEQYF. The chain links TRBV7-9 to TRBJ2-7; 7 nucleotides align to TRBD2. Germline V gene lookup returns CDR1 SEHNR and CDR2 FQNEAQ (reference sequence). V was pared by 1 base and J by 2 bases, with 8 bases of the junction left unmatched. The CDR3 has 16 amino acids.

Here the CDR3 DNA reads TGTGCCATCAGTGGCAGGGGGCGGGCAGATACGCAGTATTTT. This translates into CAISGRGRADTQYF. J is TRBJ2-3 and V is TRBV10-3; 8 positions match TRBD1. Germline assignment: CDR1 ENHRY and CDR2 SYGVKD. Germline trimming cut 4 bases from V and 4 bases from J; bases unmatched to any gene: 4. The CDR3 is made up of 14 amino acids.

V usage is TRBV4-1 and J usage is TRBJ2-3; 11 bases fit TRBD2. CDR1 and CDR2 from the germline V gene are MGHRA and YSYEKL. The CDR3 is 20 residues long. V lost 3 bases, J lost 3 bases, and 17 bases stayed unmatched. The CDR3 region is CASSHSDPTLASGRTDTQYF. The CDR3 bases are TGCGCCAGCAGCCACTCGGACCCGACGCTAGCTAGCGGGAGGACAGATACGCAGTATTTT.

A few counts support this clonotype. The rearrangement joins TRBV11-1 to TRBJ2-1; D gene ambiguous. Per germline, CDR1 SGHAT and CDR2 FQDESV (reference sequence). V was trimmed by 0 bases and J by 8 bases, leaving 5 bases between them. The CDR3 covers 12 residues. The chain's CDR3 is CASSLAIHEQFF. In DNA form, the CDR3 reads TGTGCCAGCAGCTTAGCGATACATGAGCAGTTCTTC.

The gene calls are TRBV7-3 and TRBJ2-5, with 7 positions matching TRBD2. The CDR3 has 15 amino acids. Germline V CDR1 and CDR2: SGHTA, FQGTGA. V lost 5 bases to trimming and J lost 5 bases; unmatched junction nucleotides: 11. The CDR3 here is CASSMGLHTLETQYF. CDR3 DNA: TGTGCCAGCAGCATGGGACTACACACGTTGGAGACCCAGTACTTC. Drawing the rest from reference TRBV7-3 and TRBJ2-5, the complete variable domain is GAGVSQTPSNKVTEKGKYVELRCDPISGHTALYWYRQSLGQGPEFLIYFQGTGAADDSGLPNDRFFAVRPEGSVSTLKIQRTERGDSAVYLCASSMGLHTLETQYFGPGTRLLVL.